This T cell receptor (beta chain) was identified in a study of blood T cell repertoires in COVID-19. Overall study: PBMCs, B-cell-depleted T cells, or T cells provided the cDNA or gDNA that made up the material.

Participants were aged about 18 to 90 years, lived in about 26 US areas, and enrolled virtually. Cohort 3 recovery required two negative PCRs, clearance, or symptom resolution. Original processing notes: Counts of nucleated cells, estimated from reference gene primer amplification, were obtained. The table came from immunoSEQ multiplex PCR; TCRdb's copy has only in-frame clones and leaves some out. V and J calls and clone size are given by that table; D and trimming were obtained from the DNA. Altogether around 290,000 clones are present, 86% being singletons, with the ten largest covering under 3%. The CDR3 runs to 16 residues.

This clonotype was sampled from a woman between 18 and 30 years old who had recovered from COVID-19. The source material was PBMCs or T cells enriched from blood (not recorded which). The chain links TRBV21-1 to TRBJ2-3; the table calls TRBD1, which could not be checked here. TRBV21-1 is flagged as a pseudogene. In nucleotides, the CDR3 is TGTGCCAGCAGCCCTGAGGGGGACAGGACATCAGATACGCAGTATTTT. Its protein is CASSPEGDRTSDTQYF.